A selection of T cell receptor beta chains follows, all from one sample in a study of blood T cells in healthy people across ages. TCRdb redid the calling of the 5' RACE reads with MiXCR, one entry per CDR3 protein. The sample includes roughly 700,000 distinct CDR3 sequences, about 52% seen only once; the top ten take 25% to 35%. Sequencing was performed on blood. These receptor sequences come from a woman aged 60-75 years in good health. CDR3s include the opening cysteine and the closing phenylalanine or tryptophan. The order of the fields is clone size, J gene, D gene, V gene, CDR3 DNA, CDR3 protein. A D gene is named only where the DNA matches it firmly. Clone size is given for some rows only: seen once, a few or many times, or a class if the clone is expanded.

. | TRBJ2-6 | . | TRBV28 | TGTGCCAGCAGTTTCGCAGGGATAGATTCTGGGGCCAACGTCCTGACTTTC | CASSFAGIDSGANVLTF
few | TRBJ2-7 | . | TRBV2 | TGTGCCAGCAAACCCGGGACCGATTACGAGCAGTACTTC | CASKPGTDYEQYF
. | TRBJ2-7 | . | TRBV3-1 | TGTGCCAGCAGCCAAGACCTATGGAAAGCCTACGAGCAGTACTTC | CASSQDLWKAYEQYF
. | TRBJ1-6 | . | TRBV7-9 | TGTGCCAGCAGCTCAAACGGGGTGCTACGGTATTCACCCCTCCACTTT | CASSSNGVLRYSPLHF
many | TRBJ2-7 | TRBD1 | TRBV27 | TGTGCCAGCAGTTCCTCCGGGACAGGGCTCTACGAGCAGTACTTC | CASSSSGTGLYEQYF
. | TRBJ2-6 | . | TRBV7-2 | TGTGCCAGCAGCCGTGCTGTAATCACAGTCTCTGGGGCCAACGTCCTGACTTTC | CASSRAVITVSGANVLTF
. | TRBJ2-1 | . | TRBV7-6 | TGTGCCAGCAGCTCACGCCAGAGAACAGGGCGCAATGAGCAGTTCTTC | CASSSRQRTGRNEQFF
. | TRBJ2-1 | . | TRBV5-6 | TGTGCCAGCAGCCCCATACTAGCTCACCTTGGTGGGAATGAGCAGTTCTTC | CASSPILAHLGGNEQFF
. | TRBJ1-4 | TRBD1 | TRBV5-5 | TGTGCCAGCAGCCTACAAGGGACAGCTAATAATGAAAAACTGTTTTTT | CASSLQGTANNEKLFF
. | TRBJ2-1 | TRBD2 | TRBV11-2 | TGTGCCAGCAGCTTCGGACGAGCGGGAGCCAATGAGCAGTTCTTC | CASSFGRAGANEQFF
. | TRBJ2-1 | TRBD1 | TRBV5-1 | TGCGCCAGCTCCCAGGACAGGGAGGTGAATGAGCAGTTCTTC | CASSQDREVNEQFF
few | TRBJ1-4 | TRBD1 | TRBV11-2 | TGTGCCAGCAGCATTGACAGGGGGCGGGAAAAACTGTTTTTT | CASSIDRGREKLFF
. | TRBJ2-7 | . | TRBV5-1 | TGCGCCAGCAGCCCAACAGGGTATACTAGGTCCTACGAGCAGTACTTC | CASSPTGYTRSYEQYF
many | TRBJ2-5 | . | TRBV6-2/TRBV6-3 | TGTGCCAGCAGGACTGCTACTAGCTTCCAAGAGACCCAGTACTTC | CASRTATSFQETQYF
. | TRBJ2-7 | . | TRBV20-1 | TGCAGTGCTAGAAGGGTAGCTGACTACGAGCAGTACTTC | CSARRVADYEQYF
. | TRBJ1-2 | TRBD1 | TRBV29-1 | TGCAGCGTCCGGGACAGGGTCTTAGGTGGCTACACCTTC | CSVRDRVLGGYTF
many | TRBJ2-7 | . | TRBV30 | TGTGCCTGGACTCCCTCAGGGGGGTTCAAGTACTTC | CAWTPSGGFKYF
. | TRBJ2-5 | . | TRBV4-2 | TGTGCCAGCAGCCAAGAATTCGGGCAAGAGACCCAGTACTTC | CASSQEFGQETQYF
. | TRBJ2-7 | . | TRBV6-5 | TGTGCCAGCAGTTACGATATGGATGGAGGGGGCGAGCAGTACTTC | CASSYDMDGGGEQYF
. | TRBJ2-3 | TRBD2 | TRBV7-9 | TGTGCCAGCACCGGGACTAGCGGGAGCACAGATACGCAGTATTTT | CASTGTSGSTDTQYF
. | TRBJ1-2 | . | TRBV6-5 | TGTGCCAGCAGTCATTGGAACTATGGCTACACCTTC | CASSHWNYGYTF
. | TRBJ1-4 | . | TRBV9 | TGTGCCAGCAGCCCCAAGCGGACGGACCTTCGTAATGAAAAACTGTTTTTT | CASSPKRTDLRNEKLFF
. | TRBJ2-5 | TRBD2 | TRBV28 | TGTGCCAGCAGTTTATTTGGACTAGCGGGAGCTGAGCAGTACTTC | CASSLFGLAGAEQYF
. | TRBJ2-2 | . | TRBV5-1 | TGCGCCAGCTGGTCAATCACCGGGACCTTGAACACCGGGGAGCTGTTTTTT | CASWSITGTLNTGELFF
. | TRBJ2-3 | . | TRBV6-2/TRBV6-3 | TGTGCCAGCAGTAAAACGACTGCTGATACGCAGTATTTT | CASSKTTADTQYF
. | TRBJ1-1 | . | TRBV7-3 | TGTGCCAGCAGCTTAGGGGAGAGCACTGAAGCTTTCTTT | CASSLGESTEAFF
. | TRBJ2-1 | TRBD2 | TRBV2 | TGTGCCAGCAGTGTGGCTAGCGGGACCTACAATGAGCAGTTCTTC | CASSVASGTYNEQFF
. | TRBJ2-3 | TRBD2 | TRBV7-2 | TGTGCCAGCAGCCCTCCCGACGGCGGGAGGACAGATACGCAGTATTTT | CASSPPDGGRTDTQYF
. | TRBJ2-3 | . | TRBV29-1 | TGCAGCGTAACCGGGCCATCGCCCAGCACAGATACGCAGTATTTT | CSVTGPSPSTDTQYF
. | TRBJ1-1 | . | TRBV9 | TGTGCCAGCAGCGTAGGAGACAGGATGAACACTGAAGCTTTCTTT | CASSVGDRMNTEAFF